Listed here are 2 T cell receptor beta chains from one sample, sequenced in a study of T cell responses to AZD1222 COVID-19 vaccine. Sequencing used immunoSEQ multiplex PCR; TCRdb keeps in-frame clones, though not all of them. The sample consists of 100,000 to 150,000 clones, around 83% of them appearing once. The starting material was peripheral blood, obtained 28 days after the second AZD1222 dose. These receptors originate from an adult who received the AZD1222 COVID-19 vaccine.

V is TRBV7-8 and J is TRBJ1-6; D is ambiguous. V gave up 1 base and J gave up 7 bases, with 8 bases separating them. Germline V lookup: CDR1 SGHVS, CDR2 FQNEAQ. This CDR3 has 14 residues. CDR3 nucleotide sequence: TGTGCCAGCAGCTTAGATAGCGTCAATTCACCCCTCCACTTT. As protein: CASSLDSVNSPLHF.

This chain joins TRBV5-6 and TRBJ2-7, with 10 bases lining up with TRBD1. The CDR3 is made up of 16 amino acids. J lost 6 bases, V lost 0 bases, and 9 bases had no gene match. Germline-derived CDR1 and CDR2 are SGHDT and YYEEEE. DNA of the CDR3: TGTGCCAGCAGCTTGGAGCCCCGGGACAGGGGTGGCGAGCAGTACTTC. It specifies CASSLEPRDRGGEQYF. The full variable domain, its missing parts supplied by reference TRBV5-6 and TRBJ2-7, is DAGVTQSPTHLIKTRGQQVTLRCSPKSGHDTVSWYQQALGQGPQFIFQYYEEEERQRGNFPDRFSGHQFPNYSSELNVNALLLGDSALYLCASSLEPRDRGGEQYFGPGTRLTVT.